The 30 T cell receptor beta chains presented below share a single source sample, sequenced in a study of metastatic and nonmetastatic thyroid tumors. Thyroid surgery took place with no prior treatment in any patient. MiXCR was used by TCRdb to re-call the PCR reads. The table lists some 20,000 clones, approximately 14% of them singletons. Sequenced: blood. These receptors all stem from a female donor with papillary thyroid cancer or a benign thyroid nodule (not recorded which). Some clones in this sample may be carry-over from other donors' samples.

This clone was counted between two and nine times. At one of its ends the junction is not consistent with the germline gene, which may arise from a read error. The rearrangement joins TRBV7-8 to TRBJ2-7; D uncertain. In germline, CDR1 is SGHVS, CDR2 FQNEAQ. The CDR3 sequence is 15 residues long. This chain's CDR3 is CASSLEWVSTYEQHF. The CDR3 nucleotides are TGTGCCAGCAGCTTAGAATGGGTATCGACCTACGAGCAGCACTTC. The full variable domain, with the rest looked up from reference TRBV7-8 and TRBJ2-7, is GAGVSQSPRYKVAKRGQDVALRCDPISGHVSLFWYQQALGQGPEFLTYFQNEAQLDKSGLPSDRFFAERPEGSVSTLKIQRTQQEDSAVYLCASSLEWVSTYEQHFGPGTRLTVT.

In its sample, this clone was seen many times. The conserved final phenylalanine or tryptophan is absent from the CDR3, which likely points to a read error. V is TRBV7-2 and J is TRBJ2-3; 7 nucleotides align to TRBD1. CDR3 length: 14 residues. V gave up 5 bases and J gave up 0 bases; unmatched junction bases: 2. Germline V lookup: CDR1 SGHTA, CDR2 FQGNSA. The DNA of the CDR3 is TGTGCCAGCAGCCAGACAGGGAGCACAGATACGCAGTATCTT. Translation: CASSQTGSTDTQYL.

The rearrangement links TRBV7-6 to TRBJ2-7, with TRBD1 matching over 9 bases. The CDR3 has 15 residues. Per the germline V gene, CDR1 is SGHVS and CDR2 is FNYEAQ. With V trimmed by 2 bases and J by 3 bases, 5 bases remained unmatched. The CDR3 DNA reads TGTGCCAGCAGCTTACCGGGACAGGGAGGCTACGAGCAGTACTTC. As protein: CASSLPGQGGYEQYF. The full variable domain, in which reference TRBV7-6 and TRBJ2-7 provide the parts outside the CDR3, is GAGVSQSPRYKVTKRGQDVALRCDPISGHVSLYWYRQALGQGPEFLTYFNYEAQQDKSGLPNDRFSAERPEGSISTLTIQRTEQRDSAMYRCASSLPGQGGYEQYFGPGTRLTVT.

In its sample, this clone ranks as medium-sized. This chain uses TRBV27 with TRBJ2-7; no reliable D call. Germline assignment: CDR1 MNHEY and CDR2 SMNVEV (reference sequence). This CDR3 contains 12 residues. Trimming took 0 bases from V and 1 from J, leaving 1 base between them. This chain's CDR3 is CASSLSSYEQYF. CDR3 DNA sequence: TGTGCCAGCAGTTTATCGTCCTACGAGCAGTACTTC.

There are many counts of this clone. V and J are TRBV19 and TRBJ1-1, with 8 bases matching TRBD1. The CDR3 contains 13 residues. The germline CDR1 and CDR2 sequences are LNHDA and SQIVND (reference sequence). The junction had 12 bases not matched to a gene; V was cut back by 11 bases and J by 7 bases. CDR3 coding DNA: TGTGCCGCCCATGGACAGGGCGAGAGTGAAGCTTTCTTT. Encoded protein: CAAHGQGESEAFF.

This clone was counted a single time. The CDR3 here is CASSVDRGRGEQYF. Written as DNA, the CDR3 is TGTGCCAGCAGCGTAGACAGGGGCAGGGGTGAGCAGTACTTC. This rearrangement joins TRBV7-2 to TRBJ2-7, with 8 bases matching TRBD1. Trimming took 5 bases from V and 7 from J; bases not matched to a gene: 10. This CDR3 has 14 residues. Germline CDR1 is SGHTA and CDR2 is FQGNSA.

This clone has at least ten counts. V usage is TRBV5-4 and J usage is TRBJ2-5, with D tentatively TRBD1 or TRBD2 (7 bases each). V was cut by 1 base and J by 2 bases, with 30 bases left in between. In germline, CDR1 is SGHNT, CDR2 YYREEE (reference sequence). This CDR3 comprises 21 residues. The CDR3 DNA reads TGTGCCAGCAGCTTGCGACCCCTACGAGGGGGCGGGGGCTCTGGTCAAGAGACCCAGTACTTC. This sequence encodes CASSLRPLRGGGGSGQETQYF.

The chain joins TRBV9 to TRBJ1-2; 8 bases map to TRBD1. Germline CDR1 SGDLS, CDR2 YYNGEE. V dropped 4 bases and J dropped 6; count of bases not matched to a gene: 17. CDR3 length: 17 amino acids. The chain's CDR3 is CASSSTSGTGYMDGYTF. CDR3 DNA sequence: TGTGCCAGCAGCTCCACTTCGGGGACAGGATATATGGATGGCTACACCTTC.

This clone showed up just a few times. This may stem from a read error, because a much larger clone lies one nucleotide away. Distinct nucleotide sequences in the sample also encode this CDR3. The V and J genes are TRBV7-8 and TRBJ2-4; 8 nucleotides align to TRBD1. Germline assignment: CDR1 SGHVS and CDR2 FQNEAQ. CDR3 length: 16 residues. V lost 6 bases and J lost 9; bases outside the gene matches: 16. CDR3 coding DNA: TGTGCCAGCAGTCGCCGGGACAGGCGGTCCAAACCCATTCAGTACTTC. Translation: CASSRRDRRSKPIQYF.

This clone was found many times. CDR3 sequence reads: CASSYDRGKNEKLFF. Here the CDR3 DNA reads TGTGCCAGCAGCTATGACAGGGGGAAAAATGAAAAACTGTTTTTT. The V call is TRBV7-2, the J call TRBJ1-4; TRBD1 aligns across 9 bases. From germline, CDR1 is SGHTA and CDR2 FQGNSA. Trimming removed 4 bases from V and 5 bases from J; junction bases left unmatched: 5. CDR3 length: 15 residues.

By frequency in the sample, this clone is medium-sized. CDR3 protein: CASSLGRGSYGYTF. For the CDR3, the DNA is TGTGCCAGCAGTTTAGGCAGGGGTTCTTACGGCTACACCTTC. The V call is TRBV28, the J call TRBJ1-2; perhaps TRBD1 as D (6 bases). The CDR3 is 14 amino acids. Germline V gene data show CDR1 as MDHEN and CDR2 as SYDVKM. The V end was cut by 2 bases, the J end by 8 bases, with 15 bases between.

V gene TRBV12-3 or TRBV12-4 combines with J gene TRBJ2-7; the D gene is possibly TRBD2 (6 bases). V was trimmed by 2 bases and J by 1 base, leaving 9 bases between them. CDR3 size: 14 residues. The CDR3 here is CASSLSGTSYEQYF. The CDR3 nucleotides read TGTGCCAGCAGTTTATCCGGGACTTCCTACGAGCAGTACTTC.

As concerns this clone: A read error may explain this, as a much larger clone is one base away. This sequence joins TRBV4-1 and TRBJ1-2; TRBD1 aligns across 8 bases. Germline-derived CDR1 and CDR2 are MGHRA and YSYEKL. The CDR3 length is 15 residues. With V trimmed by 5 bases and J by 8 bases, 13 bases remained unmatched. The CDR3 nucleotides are TGCGCCAGCAGCTCCACCCAGGGGGCAGTTGTGGGCTACACCTTC. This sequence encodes CASSSTQGAVVGYTF.

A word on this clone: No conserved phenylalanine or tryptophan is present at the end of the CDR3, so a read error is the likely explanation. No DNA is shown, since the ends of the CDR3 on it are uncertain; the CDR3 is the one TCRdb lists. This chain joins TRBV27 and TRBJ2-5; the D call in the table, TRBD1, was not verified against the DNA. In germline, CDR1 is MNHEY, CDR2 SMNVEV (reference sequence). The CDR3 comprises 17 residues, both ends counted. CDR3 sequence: CASRSRLGQSQQETQCS.

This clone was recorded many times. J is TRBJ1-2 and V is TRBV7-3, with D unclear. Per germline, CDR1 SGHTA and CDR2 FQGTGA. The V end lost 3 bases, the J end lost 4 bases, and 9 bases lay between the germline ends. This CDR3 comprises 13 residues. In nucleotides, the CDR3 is TGTGCCAGCAGCTTGGGGATTGGCTATGGCTACACCTTC. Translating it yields CASSLGIGYGYTF.

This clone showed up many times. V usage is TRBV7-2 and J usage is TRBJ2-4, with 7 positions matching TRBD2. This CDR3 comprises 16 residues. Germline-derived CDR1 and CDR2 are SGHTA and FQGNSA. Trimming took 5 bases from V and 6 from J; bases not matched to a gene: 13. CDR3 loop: CASSPGRGYGINIQYF. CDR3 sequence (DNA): TGTGCCAGCAGCCCAGGGAGGGGATACGGGATAAACATTCAGTACTTC.

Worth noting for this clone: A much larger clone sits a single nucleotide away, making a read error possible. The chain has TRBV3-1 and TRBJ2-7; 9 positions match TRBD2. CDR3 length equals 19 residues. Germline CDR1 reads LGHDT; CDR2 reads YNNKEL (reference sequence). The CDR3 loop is CASSQRGTGISGRVHDQYF. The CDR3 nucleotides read TGCGCCAGCAGCCAGCGGGGGACCGGGATTAGCGGGAGAGTCCACGATCAGTACTTC.

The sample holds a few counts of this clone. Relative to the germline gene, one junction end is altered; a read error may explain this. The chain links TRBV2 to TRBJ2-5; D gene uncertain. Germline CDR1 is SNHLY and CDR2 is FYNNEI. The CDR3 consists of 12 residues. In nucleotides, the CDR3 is TGTGCCAGCAGTGGATGGTCAGAGACCCAGCACTTC. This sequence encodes CASSGWSETQHF. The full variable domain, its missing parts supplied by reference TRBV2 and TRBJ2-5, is EPEVTQTPSHQVTQMGQEVILRCVPISNHLYFYWYRQILGQKVEFLVSFYNNEISEKSEIFDDQFSVERPDGSNFTLKIRSTKLEDSAMYFCASSGWSETQHFGPGTRLLVL.

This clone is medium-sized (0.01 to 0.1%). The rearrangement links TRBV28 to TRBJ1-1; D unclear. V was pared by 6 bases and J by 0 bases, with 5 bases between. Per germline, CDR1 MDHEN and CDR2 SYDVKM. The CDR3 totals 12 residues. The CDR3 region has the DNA TGTGCCAGCAGGGTGATGAACACTGAAGCTTTCTTT. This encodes CASRVMNTEAFF.

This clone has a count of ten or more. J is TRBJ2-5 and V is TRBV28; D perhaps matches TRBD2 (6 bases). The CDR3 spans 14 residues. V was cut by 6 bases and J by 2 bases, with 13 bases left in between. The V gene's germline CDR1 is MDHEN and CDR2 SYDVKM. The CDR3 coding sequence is TGTGCCAGCAGCCTGGGACTCCGGCAAGAGACCCAGTACTTC. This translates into CASSLGLRQETQYF.

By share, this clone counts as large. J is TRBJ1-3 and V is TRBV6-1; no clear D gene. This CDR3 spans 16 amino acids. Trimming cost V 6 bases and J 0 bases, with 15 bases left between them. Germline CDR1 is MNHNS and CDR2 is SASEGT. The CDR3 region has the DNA TGTGCCAGCAGCCTAGGGCTGGGTTACTCTGGAAACACCATATATTTT. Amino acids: CASSLGLGYSGNTIYF.

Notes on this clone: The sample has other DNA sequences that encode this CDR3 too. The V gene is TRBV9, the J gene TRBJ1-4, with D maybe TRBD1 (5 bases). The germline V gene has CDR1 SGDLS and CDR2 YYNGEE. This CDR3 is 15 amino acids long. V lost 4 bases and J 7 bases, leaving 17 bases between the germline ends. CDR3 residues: CASSPAYEGSEKLFF. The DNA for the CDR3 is TGTGCCAGCAGCCCCGCCTACGAGGGGAGTGAAAAACTGTTTTTT.

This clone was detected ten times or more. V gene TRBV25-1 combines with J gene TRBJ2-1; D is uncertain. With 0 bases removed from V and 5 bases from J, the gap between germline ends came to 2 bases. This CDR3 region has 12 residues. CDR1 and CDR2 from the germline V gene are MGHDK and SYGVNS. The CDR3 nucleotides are TGTGCCAGCAGTGAATACAACAATGAGCAGTTCTTC. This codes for CASSEYNNEQFF.

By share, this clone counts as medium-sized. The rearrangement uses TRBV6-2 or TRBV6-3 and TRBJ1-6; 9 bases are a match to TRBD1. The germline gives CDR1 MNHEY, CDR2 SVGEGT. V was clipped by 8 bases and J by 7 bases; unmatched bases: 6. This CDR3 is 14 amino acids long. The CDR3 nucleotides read TGTGCCAGCGCCCGGACAGGGGAAAATTCACCCCTCCACTTT. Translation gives CASARTGENSPLHF.

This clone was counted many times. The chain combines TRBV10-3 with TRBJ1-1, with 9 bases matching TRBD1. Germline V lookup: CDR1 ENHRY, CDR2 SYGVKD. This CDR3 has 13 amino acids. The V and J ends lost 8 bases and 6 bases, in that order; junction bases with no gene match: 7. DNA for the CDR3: TGTGCCATCCAGGGACAGGGTGTTTCTGAAGCTTTCTTT. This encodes CAIQGQGVSEAFF.

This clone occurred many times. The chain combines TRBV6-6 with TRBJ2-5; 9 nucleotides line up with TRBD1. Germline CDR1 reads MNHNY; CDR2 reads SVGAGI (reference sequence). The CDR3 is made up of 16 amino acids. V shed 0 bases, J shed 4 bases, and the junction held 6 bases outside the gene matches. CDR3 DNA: TGTGCCAGCAGTTACTCTTCGGGACAGGGTTCAGAGACCCAGTACTTC. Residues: CASSYSSGQGSETQYF.

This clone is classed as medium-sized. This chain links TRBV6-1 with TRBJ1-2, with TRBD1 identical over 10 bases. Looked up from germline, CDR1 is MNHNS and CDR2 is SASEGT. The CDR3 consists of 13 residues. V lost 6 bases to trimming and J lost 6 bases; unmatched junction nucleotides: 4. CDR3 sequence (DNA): TGTGCCAGCAGGATTGGACAGGGGGATGGCTACACCTTC. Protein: CASRIGQGDGYTF.

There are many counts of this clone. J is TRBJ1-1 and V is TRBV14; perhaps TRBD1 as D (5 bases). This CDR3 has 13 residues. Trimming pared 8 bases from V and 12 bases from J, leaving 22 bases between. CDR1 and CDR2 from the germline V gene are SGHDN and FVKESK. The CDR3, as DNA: TGTGCCAGCCAAAAGGGCCCCAAGGGGAGATCTTTCTTT. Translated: CASQKGPKGRSFF.

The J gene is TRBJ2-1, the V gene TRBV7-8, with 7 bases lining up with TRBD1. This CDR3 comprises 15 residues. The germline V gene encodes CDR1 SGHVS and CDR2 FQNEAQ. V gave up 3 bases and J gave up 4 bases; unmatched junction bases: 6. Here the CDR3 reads CASSFYRGWYNEQFF. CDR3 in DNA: TGTGCCAGCAGCTTCTACAGGGGATGGTACAATGAGCAGTTCTTC.

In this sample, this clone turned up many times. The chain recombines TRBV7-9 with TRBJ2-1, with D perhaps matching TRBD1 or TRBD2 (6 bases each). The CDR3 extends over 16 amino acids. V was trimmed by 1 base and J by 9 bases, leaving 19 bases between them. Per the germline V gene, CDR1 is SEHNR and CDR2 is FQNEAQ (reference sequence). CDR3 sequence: CASSLGGGRTPREQFF. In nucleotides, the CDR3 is TGTGCCAGCAGCTTAGGTGGGGGGCGGACTCCCCGTGAGCAGTTCTTC.